This entry concerns a single T cell receptor beta chain. The data belong to a study of blood T cell repertoires in COVID-19. The wider study: PBMCs, B-cell-depleted T cells, or T cells provided the cDNA or gDNA that made up the material.

Germline values: CDR1 SGHVS, CDR2 FQNEAQ. The CDR3 spans 13 residues. Trimming removed 8 bases from V and 3 bases from J, with 14 bases in between. Clones were read by immunoSEQ multiplex PCR, and TCRdb kept only the in-frame ones, dropping some. The table has 90,000 to 150,000 clones, over 75% seen once; the top ten hold approximately 11%. Sequencing was carried out using peripheral blood. The gene calls are TRBV7-8 and TRBJ2-7, with D possibly matching TRBD1 (6 bases). The clonotype comes from an elderly man with acute or convalescent COVID-19. DNA for the CDR3: TGTGCCAGCCGAGGACAGCCTAGCTACGAGCAGTACTTC. It yields the protein CASRGQPSYEQYF.